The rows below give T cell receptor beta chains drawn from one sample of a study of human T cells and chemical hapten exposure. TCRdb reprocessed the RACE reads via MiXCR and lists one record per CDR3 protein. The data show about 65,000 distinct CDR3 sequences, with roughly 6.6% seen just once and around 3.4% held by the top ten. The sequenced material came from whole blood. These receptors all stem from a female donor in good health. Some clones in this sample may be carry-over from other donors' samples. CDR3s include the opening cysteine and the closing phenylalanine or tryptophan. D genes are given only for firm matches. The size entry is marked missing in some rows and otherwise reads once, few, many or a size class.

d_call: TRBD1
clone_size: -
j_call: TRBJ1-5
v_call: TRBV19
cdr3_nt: TGTGCCAGTAGTATGGACAGGGCGTTCAAACAGCCCCAGCATTTT
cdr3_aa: CASSMDRAFKQPQHF

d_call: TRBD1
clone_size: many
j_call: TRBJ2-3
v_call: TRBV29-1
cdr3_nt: TGCAGCGTTGACAGGGGGCAAGATACGCAGTATTTT
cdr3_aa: CSVDRGQDTQYF

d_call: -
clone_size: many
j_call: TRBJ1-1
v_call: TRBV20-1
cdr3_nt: TGCAGTGCTAGAGATAAGGAAGTGACTGAAGCTTTCTTT
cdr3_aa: CSARDKEVTEAFF

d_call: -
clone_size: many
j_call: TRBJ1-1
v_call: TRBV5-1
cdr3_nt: TGCGCCAGCAGCTTGATCTCCCCAAGGGGCGCATTCCCTGAAGCTTTCTTT
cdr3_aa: CASSLISPRGAFPEAFF

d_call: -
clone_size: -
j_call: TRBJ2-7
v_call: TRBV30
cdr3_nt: TGTGCCTGGACCGCACTGGGAGCCTACGAGCAGTACTTC
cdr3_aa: CAWTALGAYEQYF

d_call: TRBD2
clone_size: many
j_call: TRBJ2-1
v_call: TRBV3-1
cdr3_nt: TGTGCCAGCAGCCAAGATTCCAGAGCGGGGGGAAAGTTCTTC
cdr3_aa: CASSQDSRAGGKFF

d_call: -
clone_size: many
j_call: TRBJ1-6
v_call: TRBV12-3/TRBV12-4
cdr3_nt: TGTGCCAGCAAACCAGGCTTCTCCTATAATTCACCCCTCCACTTT
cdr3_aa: CASKPGFSYNSPLHF

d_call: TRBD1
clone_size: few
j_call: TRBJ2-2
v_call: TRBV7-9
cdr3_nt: TGTGCCAGCAGCCCCCAGGGGGAGAACACCGGGGAGCTGTTTTTT
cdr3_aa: CASSPQGENTGELFF

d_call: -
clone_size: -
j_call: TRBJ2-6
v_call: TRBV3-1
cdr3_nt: TGTGCCAGCAGCCCCCAAGGGGCCAACGTCCTGACTTTC
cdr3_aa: CASSPQGANVLTF

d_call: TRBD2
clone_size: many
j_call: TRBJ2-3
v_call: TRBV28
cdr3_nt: TGTGCCACCGGGACTAGGGACACAGATACGCAGTATTTT
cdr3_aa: CATGTRDTDTQYF

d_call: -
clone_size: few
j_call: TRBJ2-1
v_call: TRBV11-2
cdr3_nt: TGTGCCAGCAGCTTAGAGACCGCGAGCTCCTACAATGAGCAGTTCTTC
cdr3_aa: CASSLETASSYNEQFF

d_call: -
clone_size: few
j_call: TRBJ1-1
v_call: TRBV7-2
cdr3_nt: TGTGCCAGCAGTTCGGACGGATTGACTGAAGCTTTCTTT
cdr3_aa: CASSSDGLTEAFF

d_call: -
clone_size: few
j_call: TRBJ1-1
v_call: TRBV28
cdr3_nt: TGTGCCAGCAGTTTTTTATCTGGGGGCCTAGCTTTCTTT
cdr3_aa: CASSFLSGGLAFF

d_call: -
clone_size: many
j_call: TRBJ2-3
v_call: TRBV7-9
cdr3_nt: TGTGCCAGCAGGGGATACTGGTTCTCCACAGATACGCAGTATTTT
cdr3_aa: CASRGYWFSTDTQYF

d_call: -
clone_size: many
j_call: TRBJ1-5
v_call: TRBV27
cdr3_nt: TGTGCCAGCAGTTTACTAGGGGGTTCTAGCAATCAGCCCCAGCATTTT
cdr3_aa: CASSLLGGSSNQPQHF

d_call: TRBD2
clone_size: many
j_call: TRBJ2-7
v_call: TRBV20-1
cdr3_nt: TGCAGTGCTACACTAGCGGCGGGCTACGAGCAGTACTTC
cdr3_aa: CSATLAAGYEQYF

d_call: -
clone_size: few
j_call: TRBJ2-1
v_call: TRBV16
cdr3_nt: TGTGCCAGCAGCCAATCTGGGGGAAATGAGCAGTTCTTC
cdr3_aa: CASSQSGGNEQFF

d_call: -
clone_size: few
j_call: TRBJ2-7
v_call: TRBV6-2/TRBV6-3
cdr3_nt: TGTGCCAGCAGTTATTACGGGATGACCTACGAGCAGTACTTC
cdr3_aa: CASSYYGMTYEQYF

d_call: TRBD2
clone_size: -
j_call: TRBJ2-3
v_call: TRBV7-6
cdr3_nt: TGTGCCAGCAGCTTTACTAGCGGGAAGACAGATACGCAGTATTTT
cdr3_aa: CASSFTSGKTDTQYF

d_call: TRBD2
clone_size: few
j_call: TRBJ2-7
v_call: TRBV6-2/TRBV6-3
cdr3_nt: TGTGCCAGCAGTGAAAAGCGGGGACCTCTAGGGGAGCAGTACTTC
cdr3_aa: CASSEKRGPLGEQYF

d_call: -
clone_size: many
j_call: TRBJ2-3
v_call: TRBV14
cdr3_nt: TGTGCCAGCAGCCCGGGACTGCCTAGCACAGATACGCAGTATTTT
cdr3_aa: CASSPGLPSTDTQYF

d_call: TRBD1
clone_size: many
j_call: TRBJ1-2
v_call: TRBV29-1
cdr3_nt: TGCAGCGTTGGTGAGGGGGCGAGGTATGGCTACACCTTC
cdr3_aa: CSVGEGARYGYTF

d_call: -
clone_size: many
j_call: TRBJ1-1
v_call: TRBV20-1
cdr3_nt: TGCAGTGCTAGAGTAACAATGAACACTGAAGCTTTCTTT
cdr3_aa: CSARVTMNTEAFF

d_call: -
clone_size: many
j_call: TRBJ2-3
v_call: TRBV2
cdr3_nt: TGTGCCAGCAAGTTGTCACGCACAGATACGCAGTATTTT
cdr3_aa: CASKLSRTDTQYF

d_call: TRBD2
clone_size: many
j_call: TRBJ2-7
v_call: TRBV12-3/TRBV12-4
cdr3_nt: TGTGCCAGCAGTCTAGGTCGGGCTAGCGGGAGGTACGAGCAGTACTTC
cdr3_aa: CASSLGRASGRYEQYF

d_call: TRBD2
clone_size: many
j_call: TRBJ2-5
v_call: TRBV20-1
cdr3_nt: TGCAGTGCCCGTCCGGGACTAGCGGGAGAGCAAGAGACCCAGTACTTC
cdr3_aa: CSARPGLAGEQETQYF

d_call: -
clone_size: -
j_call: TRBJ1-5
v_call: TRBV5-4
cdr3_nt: TGTGCCAACGAGGAGAAGCCCCAGCATTTT
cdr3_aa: CANEEKPQHF

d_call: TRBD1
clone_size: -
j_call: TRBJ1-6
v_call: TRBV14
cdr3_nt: TGTGCCAGCAGCTCAACCCGACAGGGCGATAATTCACCCCTCCACTTT
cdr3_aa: CASSSTRQGDNSPLHF

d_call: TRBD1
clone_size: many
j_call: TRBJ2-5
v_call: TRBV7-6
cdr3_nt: TGTGCCAGCAGCTTAGGGACAGGCTTCCAAGAGACCCAGTACTTC
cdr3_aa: CASSLGTGFQETQYF

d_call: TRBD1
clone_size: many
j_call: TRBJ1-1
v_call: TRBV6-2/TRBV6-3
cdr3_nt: TGTGCCAGCTCAGGGACAGGGGGATTTACTGAAGCTTTCTTT
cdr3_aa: CASSGTGGFTEAFF

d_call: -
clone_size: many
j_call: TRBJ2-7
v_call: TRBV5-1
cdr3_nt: TGCGCCAGCAGCTTGGTGAGGGGCGAGCAGTACTTC
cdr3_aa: CASSLVRGEQYF

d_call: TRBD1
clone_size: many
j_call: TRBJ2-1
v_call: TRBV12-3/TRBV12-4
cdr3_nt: TGTGCCAGCAGTCCTCAGGGGGCGAGGAATGAGCAGTTCTTC
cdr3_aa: CASSPQGARNEQFF

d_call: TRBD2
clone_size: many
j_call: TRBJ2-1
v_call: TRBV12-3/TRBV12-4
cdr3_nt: TGTGCCAGCAGTTCATCGAGCGGACTAGGGAATGAGCAGTTCTTC
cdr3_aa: CASSSSSGLGNEQFF

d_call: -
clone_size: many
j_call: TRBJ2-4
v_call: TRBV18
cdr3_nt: TGTGCCAGCTTGGAGGTCGCCAAAAACATTCAGTACTTC
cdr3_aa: CASLEVAKNIQYF

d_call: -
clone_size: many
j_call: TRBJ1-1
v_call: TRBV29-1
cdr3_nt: TGCAGCGTTGAAGGAGGGAAGTTCTCTGAAGCTTTCTTT
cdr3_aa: CSVEGGKFSEAFF

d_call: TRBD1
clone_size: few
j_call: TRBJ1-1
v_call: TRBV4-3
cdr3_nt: TGCGCCAGCAGCCAAGATACAGGGGACGGCACTGAAGCTTTCTTT
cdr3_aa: CASSQDTGDGTEAFF

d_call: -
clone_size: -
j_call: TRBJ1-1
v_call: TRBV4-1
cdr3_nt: TGCGCCAGCAGCCAAGAGGTAAGGGGCTCGGGAACTGAAGCTTTCTTT
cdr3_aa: CASSQEVRGSGTEAFF

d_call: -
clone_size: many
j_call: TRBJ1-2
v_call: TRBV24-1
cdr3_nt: TGTGCCACCAGTGACAGGAGCAGGTCCAACTATGGCTACACCTTC
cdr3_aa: CATSDRSRSNYGYTF

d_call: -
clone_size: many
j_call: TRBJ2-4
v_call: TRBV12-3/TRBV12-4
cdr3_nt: TGTGCCAGCAGTTTAGCCAAAAACATTCAGTACTTC
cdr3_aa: CASSLAKNIQYF